A selection of T cell receptor beta chains follows, all from one sample in a study of identical twins. Each CDR3 protein gets one entry after TCRdb re-called the 5' RACE reads with MiXCR. The sample consists of approximately 500,000 distinct CDR3 sequences, 20% to 30% of them appearing once. These data also featured in a second study, about T cells expressing NK-cell markers.

What was sequenced was CD4+ T cells sorted from blood. The receptors derive from a young woman in good health. Each CDR3 is given with its conserved first and last residue. A D gene is named only where the DNA matches it firmly. Expanded clones get a size class; other rows say once, few or many, or leave the size out.

size	D	V	J	CDR3	DNA
many	-	TRBV12-5	TRBJ1-2	CASGFNYGYTF	TGTGCTAGTGGTTTTAACTATGGCTACACCTTC
few	-	TRBV5-1	TRBJ1-2	CASSETSASYGYTF	TGCGCCAGCAGCGAGACATCAGCCTCCTATGGCTACACCTTC
few	-	TRBV6-5	TRBJ1-1	CASSSLGTSSEAFF	TGTGCCAGCAGTTCACTCGGGACATCCTCGGAAGCTTTCTTT
-	-	TRBV20-1	TRBJ1-2	CSARLGSANYGYTF	TGCAGTGCTAGGTTGGGGTCAGCTAACTATGGCTACACCTTC
few	-	TRBV4-3	TRBJ2-7	CASSQEFEHEQYF	TGCGCCAGCAGCCAAGAGTTCGAACATGAGCAGTACTTC
-	-	TRBV11-2	TRBJ2-1	CASSPLHEQFF	TGTGCCAGCAGCCCCTTACATGAGCAGTTCTTC
many	TRBD2	TRBV7-2	TRBJ2-2	CASSLALAGGGSTGELFF	TGTGCCAGCAGCTTAGCACTAGCGGGAGGAGGAAGCACCGGGGAGCTGTTTTTT
-	-	TRBV12-3/TRBV12-4	TRBJ2-3	CASSSDPGDTQYF	TGTGCCAGCAGCTCAGACCCGGGGGATACGCAGTATTTT
few	TRBD2	TRBV3-1	TRBJ2-7	CASSPGLGYEQYF	TGTGCCAGCAGCCCGGGACTAGGTTACGAGCAGTACTTC
few	-	TRBV5-1	TRBJ2-7	CASSLDTGPGEQYF	TGCGCCAGCAGCTTGGATACAGGGCCTGGGGAGCAGTACTTC
-	TRBD2	TRBV18	TRBJ2-1	CASSPLRTSRYNEQFF	TGTGCCAGCTCACCATTAAGGACTAGCCGATACAATGAGCAGTTCTTC
-	TRBD1	TRBV5-1	TRBJ1-1	CASNAGGRNTEAFF	TGCGCCAGCAACGCAGGGGGGAGGAACACTGAAGCTTTCTTT
-	TRBD2	TRBV20-1	TRBJ2-1	CSARLALAYNEQFF	TGCAGTGCCCGACTAGCGTTGGCCTACAATGAGCAGTTCTTC
few	-	TRBV5-1	TRBJ1-1	CASRDVRAGGTEAFF	TGCGCCAGCAGAGATGTCAGGGCCGGCGGCACTGAAGCTTTCTTT
many	-	TRBV11-2	TRBJ2-2	CASSLGGRNTGELFF	TGTGCCAGCAGCTTAGGAGGCAGGAACACCGGGGAGCTGTTTTTT
many	TRBD2	TRBV27	TRBJ2-1	CASDSSGRVLYNEQFF	TGTGCCAGCGATTCTAGCGGGAGGGTTCTTTACAATGAGCAGTTCTTC
few	-	TRBV3-1	TRBJ2-7	CASSYNEYEQYF	TGTGCCAGCAGCTACAATGAGTACGAGCAGTACTTC
-	-	TRBV3-1	TRBJ1-2	CASSHRDLGGPNYGYTF	TGTGCCAGCAGCCATCGGGACCTCGGCGGGCCTAACTATGGCTACACCTTC
-	TRBD1	TRBV6-2/TRBV6-3	TRBJ1-6	CASSYAGQSPPLHF	TGTGCCAGCAGTTACGCGGGACAGTCCCCACCCCTCCACTTT
few	-	TRBV6-5	TRBJ2-3	CASSYRAYSTDTQYF	TGTGCCAGCAGTTACAGGGCATACTCCACAGATACGCAGTATTTT
-	TRBD2	TRBV18	TRBJ2-2	CASSPTSGMINTGELFF	TGTGCCAGCTCACCAACTAGCGGGATGATTAACACCGGGGAGCTGTTTTTT
-	-	TRBV5-5	TRBJ2-7	CASSFGYTYEQYF	TGTGCCAGCAGCTTTGGCTACACCTACGAGCAGTACTTC
few	-	TRBV12-5	TRBJ2-7	CASGLLGRTFNEQYF	TGTGCTAGTGGTTTGCTCGGCCGGACGTTTAACGAGCAGTACTTC
-	-	TRBV3-1	TRBJ1-1	CASSPAGTEAFF	TGTGCCAGCAGCCCAGCGGGTACTGAAGCTTTCTTT
-	-	TRBV18	TRBJ2-5	CASSQQLTQETQYF	TGTGCCAGCTCACAGCAGCTGACACAAGAGACCCAGTACTTC
few	-	TRBV5-5	TRBJ2-6	CASRNSGSGANVLTF	TGTGCCAGCAGAAATTCAGGTTCTGGGGCCAACGTCCTGACTTTC
few	TRBD2	TRBV3-1	TRBJ2-1	CASSGTSGLEQFF	TGTGCCAGCAGTGGGACTAGCGGACTTGAGCAGTTCTTC
-	-	TRBV12-3/TRBV12-4	TRBJ1-3	CASSSGVRGNTIYF	TGTGCCAGCAGCTCAGGGGTTCGGGGAAACACCATATATTTT
few	-	TRBV20-1	TRBJ2-3	CSARPGHTDTQYF	TGCAGTGCTAGACCCGGACACACAGATACGCAGTATTTT
-	TRBD1	TRBV5-1	TRBJ1-2	CASSSSYGTGDSYGYTF	TGCGCCAGCAGCTCATCTTACGGGACAGGGGATTCCTATGGCTACACCTTC
-	TRBD2	TRBV20-1	TRBJ2-1	CSARLGGGPYNEQFF	TGCAGTGCGCGGCTCGGGGGGGGCCCCTACAATGAGCAGTTCTTC
-	-	TRBV6-6	TRBJ1-5	CASSAGPQPQHF	TGTGCCAGCAGTGCAGGGCCTCAGCCCCAGCATTTT
-	TRBD1	TRBV29-1	TRBJ2-7	CSANRGSNEQYF	TGCAGCGCAAACAGGGGTTCCAACGAGCAGTACTTC
-	-	TRBV12-3/TRBV12-4	TRBJ1-1	CASRITGWSEAFF	TGTGCCAGCAGAATTACAGGTTGGTCCGAAGCTTTCTTT
-	-	TRBV7-9	TRBJ1-1	CASSFGPNTEAFF	TGTGCCAGCAGCTTCGGGCCGAACACTGAAGCTTTCTTT
many	-	TRBV12-3/TRBV12-4	TRBJ1-5	CASTLRYRASNQPQHF	TGTGCCAGCACCCTCCGCTACAGGGCAAGCAATCAGCCCCAGCATTTT
few	-	TRBV20-1	TRBJ1-6	CSARDQGDNSPLHF	TGCAGTGCTAGAGATCAAGGAGATAATTCACCCCTCCACTTT
-	-	TRBV5-1	TRBJ1-2	CASSLEGDGYTF	TGCGCCAGCAGCTTGGAGGGGGATGGCTACACCTTC
many	-	TRBV18	TRBJ1-2	CASSPGANYGYTF	TGTGCCAGCTCACCGGGAGCTAACTATGGCTACACCTTC
-	-	TRBV9	TRBJ2-1	CASSVQGDFEQFF	TGTGCCAGCAGCGTGCAAGGGGACTTTGAGCAGTTCTTC
many	-	TRBV5-1	TRBJ2-1	CASSLYGEQFF	TGCGCCAGCAGCCTTTACGGTGAGCAGTTCTTC
few	-	TRBV12-3/TRBV12-4	TRBJ1-4	CASSTLRVKKLFF	TGTGCCAGCAGTACCCTTCGGGTAAAGAAACTGTTTTTT